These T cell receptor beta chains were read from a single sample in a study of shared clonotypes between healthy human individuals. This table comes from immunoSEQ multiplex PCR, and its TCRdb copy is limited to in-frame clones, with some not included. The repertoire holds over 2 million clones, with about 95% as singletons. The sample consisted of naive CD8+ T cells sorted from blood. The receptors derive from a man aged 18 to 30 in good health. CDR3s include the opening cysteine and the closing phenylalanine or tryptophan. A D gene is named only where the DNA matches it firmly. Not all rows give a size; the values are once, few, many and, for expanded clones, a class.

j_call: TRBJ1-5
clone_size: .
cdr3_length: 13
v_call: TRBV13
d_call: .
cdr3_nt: TGTGCCAGCACCCTGGGGGGGGCTCAGCCCCAGCATTTT
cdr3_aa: CASTLGGAQPQHF

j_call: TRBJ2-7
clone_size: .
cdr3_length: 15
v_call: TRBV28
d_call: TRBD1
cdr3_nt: TGTGCCAGCAGTACTTCCGGGACAGCAAGAAACGAGCAGTACTTC
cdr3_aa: CASSTSGTARNEQYF

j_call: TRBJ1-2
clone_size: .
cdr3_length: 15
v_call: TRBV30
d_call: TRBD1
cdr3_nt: TGTGCCTGGAGTGTAGAGGGACAGGGCATCTATGGCTACACCTTC
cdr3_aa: CAWSVEGQGIYGYTF

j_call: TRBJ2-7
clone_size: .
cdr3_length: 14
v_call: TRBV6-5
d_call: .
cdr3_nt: TGTGCCAGCAGTTACTCTGCCAGCCCCTACGAGCAGTACTTC
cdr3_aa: CASSYSASPYEQYF

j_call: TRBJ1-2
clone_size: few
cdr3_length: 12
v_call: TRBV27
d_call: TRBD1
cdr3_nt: TGTGCCACCCTGGACAGGGACTATGGCTACACCTTC
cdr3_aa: CATLDRDYGYTF

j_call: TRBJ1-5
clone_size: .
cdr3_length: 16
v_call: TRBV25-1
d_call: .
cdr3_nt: TGTGCCAGCAGTCAAGGGTCGGGGTTCAGCAATCAGCCCCAGCATTTT
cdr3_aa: CASSQGSGFSNQPQHF

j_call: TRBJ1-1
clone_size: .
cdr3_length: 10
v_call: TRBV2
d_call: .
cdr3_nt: TGTGCCAGCACTTCATCGGAAGCTTTCTTT
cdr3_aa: CASTSSEAFF

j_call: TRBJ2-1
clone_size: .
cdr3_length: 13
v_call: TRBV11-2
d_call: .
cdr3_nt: TGTGCCAGCAGCTTTCGTGGGTACAATGAGCAGTTCTTC
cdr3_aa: CASSFRGYNEQFF

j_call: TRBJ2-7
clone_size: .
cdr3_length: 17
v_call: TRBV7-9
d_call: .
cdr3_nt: TGTGCCAGCAGCCGCTATTTAGGGGGTTTCAGCTCCTACGAGCAGTACTTC
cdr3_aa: CASSRYLGGFSSYEQYF

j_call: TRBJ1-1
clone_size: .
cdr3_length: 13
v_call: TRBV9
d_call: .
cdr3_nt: TGTGCCAGCGCCCTGGGCGGCAACACTGAAGCTTTCTTT
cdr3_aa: CASALGGNTEAFF

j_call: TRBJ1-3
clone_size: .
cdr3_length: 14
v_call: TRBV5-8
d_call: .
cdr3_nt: TGTGCCAGCAGCTTGGGAACCTCTGGAAACACCATATATTTT
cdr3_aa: CASSLGTSGNTIYF

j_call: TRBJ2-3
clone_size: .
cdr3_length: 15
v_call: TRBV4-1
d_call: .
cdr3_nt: TGCGCCAGCAGCCAAGGATGGGGTAGCACAGATACGCAGTATTTT
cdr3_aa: CASSQGWGSTDTQYF

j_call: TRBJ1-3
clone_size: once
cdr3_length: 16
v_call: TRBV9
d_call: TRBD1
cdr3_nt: TGTGCCAGCAGCGTAGCGGACAGGGCTGAAGGAAACACCATATATTTT
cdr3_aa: CASSVADRAEGNTIYF